This paragraph covers one T cell receptor beta chain sequence. Its antigen remains undetermined. No base qualities exist here, and no much larger clone lies one base off it. The data are from a study of blood T cell repertoires in COVID-19 (dated by TCRdb to about 2020). About the investigation overall: The collaborator samples originated in the United States, Italy and Spain and spanned the acute and convalescent phases of COVID-19. The material from the prospective study consisted of cDNA or gDNA derived from T cells, B-cell-depleted T cells, or PBMCs. Deeply sampled blood TCRbeta repertoires from subjects exposed to, actively infected with, or recovered from COVID-19 were included in the dataset. The repertoires were released in a freely available public database meant as a resource for research on the immune response to SARS-CoV-2. The samples were drawn from two sources: the first 160 participants of the ongoing ImmuneRACE study, and 1,000 to 1,500 subjects contributed by 6 global collaborators. A de-identified subject ID, COVID-19 status, age in years and sex were almost always included in the sample metadata. Where available, HLA class I and class II types were taken from metadata supplied by the sample provider and were not determined by assay-based typing. Here is what the overall study found, with its caveats: The quantity of clinical and demographic metadata differed by source and by participant and was supplied without curation.

Samples from volunteer blood donors who had recovered from COVID-19 were contributed by a second Seattle source. Whole blood was collected in K2EDTA tubes by collaborating institutions according to the institutions' own protocols. For TCRbeta analysis, collaborator samples were shipped as frozen whole blood, as isolated PBMCs, or as DNA extracted from either sample type. The germline V gene (reference sequence) supplies CDR1 MNHEY and CDR2 SMNVEV. The trim is 6 bases for V and 6 bases for J, with a gap of 12 bases between the germline ends. Including cysteine and phenylalanine, the CDR3 has 13 amino acids. The sequence is cut down to CDR3 DNA, 39 bases in frame from base 1. The immunoSEQ Assay, a bias-controlled multiplex PCR, was used to amplify TCRbeta CDR3 regions from genomic DNA. As for the authors' bioinformatics: Nucleated cell counts per sample were estimated from amplification of reference gene primers within the assay. To quantify the absolute abundance of each unique TCRbeta CDR3 rearrangement, sequence reads were collapsed and filtered. For each sample, productive Simpson clonality was calculated as the square root of Simpson's diversity index over productive rearrangements. Entries here come from immuneACCESS through TCRdb and include only in-frame sequences with V and J called. Some clones fail to appear in such tables; in the studies checked, an unresolved V gene covers under half of the shortfall, and the cause of the remainder is unknown. V and J calls and clone size are those listed in that table; D and trimming were worked out from the DNA. The sample contains 250,000 to 300,000 clones, around four fifths of them found a single time. 4.6% of the sample rests with the top ten.

The chain was built from TRBV27 and TRBJ1-5; tentative D gene TRBD1, with 5 bases matching. The sequenced material came from peripheral blood. The sequence came from a man aged 60 to 69 who had recovered from COVID-19. The CDR3 corresponds to CASRPTELQPQHF. The DNA sequence reads TGTGCCAGCAGGCCGACAGAACTTCAGCCCCAGCATTTT.